This note documents a single T cell receptor beta chain sequence. The data belong to a study of blood T cell repertoires in COVID-19. Study summary: The origin of the acute and convalescent COVID-19 samples was the United States, Italy and Spain.

The V segment lost 8 bases and the J segment 3 bases; nucleotides outside the gene matches: 7. Germline V lookup: CDR1 LNHDA, CDR2 SQIVND (reference sequence). This CDR3 contains 14 residues. Profiled with immunoSEQ multiplex PCR; TCRdb holds only in-frame clones, not every one. The data show around 340,000 clones, roughly 86% seen once. Recruitment covered roughly 22 US areas and drew participants whose ages spanned roughly 18 to 90 years. Participants had their cohort set by participant-reported clinical history. V and J are TRBV19 and TRBJ2-5; TRBD1 matches 9 bases. Material for sequencing was PBMCs or T cells enriched from blood (not recorded which). The receptor was isolated from a woman in her 30s who had been exposed to COVID-19. The CDR3 coding sequence is TGTGCCAGTGCCCCGACAGGGGGGAAAGAGACCCAGTACTTC. Its protein product is CASAPTGGKETQYF.